The present TCR beta chain was sequenced within a study of T cell changes during pregnancy in multiple sclerosis. Libraries were prepared by immunoSEQ multiplex PCR; TCRdb keeps only in-frame clonotypes and omits some of them. The sample carries 60,000 or so clones, roughly 91% recorded once. The material sequenced was peripheral blood, taken before pregnancy. This sequence was found in a female donor with multiple sclerosis, enrolled in a pregnancy study.

Here the CDR3 DNA reads TGTGCCAGCAGTTACTCGACAGGGGTGGGCTATGGCTACACCTTC. This translates into CASSYSTGVGYGYTF. The chain has TRBV6-5 and TRBJ1-2; 8 bases agree with TRBD1. The CDR3 has 15 amino acids. J was trimmed by 4 bases and V by 0 bases; bases with no gene match: 4. Germline V CDR1 and CDR2: MNHEY, SVGAGI.